Below are 2 T cell receptor beta chains sequenced from a single sample in a study of blood T cells in healthy people across ages. A J-beta primer mix and a sample-barcoded 5' primer were used in a second PCR of about 7 to 12 cycles. In TCRdb, the 5' RACE reads were re-called with MiXCR into one record per CDR3 protein. The sample lists about 1.6 million distinct CDR3 sequences; about 35% were seen once. Material: blood. The receptor set was obtained from a woman younger than 45 in good health.

The table lists this clonotype with many counts. The genes are TRBV4-1 and TRBJ1-4, with D hard to call. Between the trimmed V and J ends, which lost 4 bases and 3 bases, there was a span of 15 bases. Germline loops: CDR1 MGHRA, CDR2 YSYEKL. This CDR3 region has 16 residues. CDR3 amino acids: CASSREGPSANEKLFF. In DNA, the CDR3 is TGCGCCAGCAGCCGGGAAGGGCCCAGCGCTAATGAAAAACTGTTTTTT.

This chain joins TRBV12-3 or TRBV12-4 and TRBJ2-3, with 11 nucleotides matching TRBD2. V gave up 6 bases and J gave up 2 bases; unmatched junction bases: 4. The CDR3 has 15 amino acids. In DNA, the CDR3 is TGTGCCAGCAGGTTACTAGCGGGGGACACAGATACGCAGTATTTT. Residues: CASRLLAGDTDTQYF.